The next 8 T cell receptor beta chains were all read from a single sample in a study of persistence of HIV-infected CD4 T cells. What these receptors recognize is not known. The libraries were made with immunoSEQ version 4 in survey mode. Here immunoSEQ multiplex PCR was the method, and the copy in TCRdb shows in-frame clones only, minus some. The data contain approximately 31,000 clones, about 80% of them singletons. Stimulation used around 10 ug/mL lysate from CMV-infected fibroblasts. Sorted nonresponding memory CD4+ T cells were CD40L-negative, CD69-negative, CD45RO-high. Sequenced here: CD4+ T cells sorted from PBMCs after 18-hour stimulation, sampled from a patient who received antiretroviral therapy. The receptor set was obtained from an adult woman with HIV who was CMV-seropositive.

This rearrangement joins TRBV5-8 to TRBJ1-1, with TRBD1 matching over 8 bases. Germline values: CDR1 SGHTS, CDR2 YDEGEE. This CDR3 contains 14 residues. V shed 4 bases, J shed 1 base, and the junction held 3 bases outside the gene matches. The DNA for the CDR3 is TGTGCCAGCAGCCGGGGGACAGGGAACACTGAAGCTTTCTTT. Amino acids: CASSRGTGNTEAFF.

The rearrangement joins TRBV20-1 to TRBJ2-7, with D unresolved. V lost 0 bases and J lost 5, with 2 bases in between. Germline V gene sequence: CDR1 DFQATT, CDR2 SNEGSKA (reference sequence). CDR3 length: 10 residues. CDR3 DNA: TGCAGTGCTAGAGAAGACGAGCAGTACTTC. It yields the protein CSAREDEQYF.

The chain recombines TRBV29-1 with TRBJ2-3; 8 bases are a match to TRBD2. This CDR3 is 13 amino acids long. V trimming: 5 bases; J trimming: 5 bases; junction bases outside the gene matches: 6. The germline V gene has CDR1 SQVTM and CDR2 ANQGSEA. Written as DNA, the CDR3 is TGCAGCGTTCGGGGGGGAACGCGAGATACGCAGTATTTT. As protein: CSVRGGTRDTQYF.

In the case of this clone: Within the sample, other DNA sequences also encode this same CDR3. V gene TRBV18 combines with J gene TRBJ2-5; tentatively, D is TRBD1 (5 bases). This CDR3 has 14 amino acids. Germline V gene lookup returns CDR1 KGHSH and CDR2 LQKENI. V was trimmed by 4 bases and J by 1 base, leaving 10 bases between them. The CDR3, as DNA: TGTGCCAGCTCACTGGCAGGGCCCCAAGAGACCCAGTACTTC. Encoded protein: CASSLAGPQETQYF.

The chain recombines TRBV5-1 with TRBJ2-7; TRBD2 matches 7 bases. CDR3 size: 14 residues. In germline, CDR1 is SGHRS, CDR2 YFSETQ. The V segment lost 0 bases and the J segment 7 bases; nucleotides outside the gene matches: 7. Here the CDR3 reads CASSLGGSLGEQYF. For the CDR3, the DNA is TGCGCCAGCAGCTTGGGCGGGAGCCTCGGGGAGCAGTACTTC.

The V call is TRBV11-3, the J call TRBJ2-1; D may be TRBD1 (6 bases). Trimming removed 6 bases at V and 5 bases at J, with 23 bases between. Germline values: CDR1 SGHNT, CDR2 YENEEA. The CDR3 is 17 residues long. CDR3 region: CASRFRGYGTQHNEQFF. In DNA, the CDR3 is TGTGCCAGCAGGTTTAGGGGTTACGGGACACAACACAATGAGCAGTTCTTC.

In DNA, the CDR3 is TGTGCCAGCAGCTCCACTCTATTGGGGGGCTACACCTTC. The encoded protein is CASSSTLLGGYTF. J is TRBJ1-2 and V is TRBV7-8; no clear D gene. The CDR3 contains 13 residues. Germline CDR1 and CDR2: SGHVS and FQNEAQ. V lost 4 bases and J 8 bases, leaving 14 bases between the germline ends.

The CDR3 loop is CASSSQGASGYTF. CDR3 DNA sequence: TGTGCCAGCAGCTCACAGGGGGCGTCTGGCTACACCTTC. The V and J genes are TRBV27 and TRBJ1-2; 9 nucleotides line up with TRBD1. Germline CDR1 and CDR2: MNHEY and SMNVEV (reference sequence). The CDR3 covers 13 residues. V was clipped by 6 bases and J by 7 bases; unmatched bases: 6.